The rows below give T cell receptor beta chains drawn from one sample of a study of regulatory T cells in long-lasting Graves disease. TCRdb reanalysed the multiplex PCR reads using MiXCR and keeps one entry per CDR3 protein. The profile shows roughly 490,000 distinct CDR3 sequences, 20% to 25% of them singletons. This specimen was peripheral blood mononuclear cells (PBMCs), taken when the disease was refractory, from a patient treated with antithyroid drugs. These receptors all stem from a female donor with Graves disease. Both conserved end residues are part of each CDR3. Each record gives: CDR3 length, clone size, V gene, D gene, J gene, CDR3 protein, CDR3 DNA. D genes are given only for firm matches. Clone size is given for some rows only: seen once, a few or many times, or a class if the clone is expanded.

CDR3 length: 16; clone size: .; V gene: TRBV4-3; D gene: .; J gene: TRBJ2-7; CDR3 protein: CASSLDVWEGAYEQYF; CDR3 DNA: TGCGCCAGCAGCCTCGACGTTTGGGAAGGGGCCTACGAGCAGTACTTC
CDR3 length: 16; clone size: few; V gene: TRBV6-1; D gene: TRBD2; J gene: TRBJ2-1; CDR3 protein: CATRSTGLSNLNEQFF; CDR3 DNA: TGTGCCACCAGAAGTACGGGACTATCGAATTTAAATGAGCAGTTCTTC
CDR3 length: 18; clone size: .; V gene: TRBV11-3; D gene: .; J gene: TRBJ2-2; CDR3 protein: CASSLSGRDISNTGELFF; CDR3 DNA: TGTGCCAGCAGCTTAAGCGGCCGGGACATATCGAACACCGGGGAGCTGTTTTTT
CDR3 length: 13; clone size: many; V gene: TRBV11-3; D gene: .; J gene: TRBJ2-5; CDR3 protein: CASSWEMGETQYF; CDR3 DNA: TGTGCCAGCAGCTGGGAGATGGGAGAGACCCAGTACTTC
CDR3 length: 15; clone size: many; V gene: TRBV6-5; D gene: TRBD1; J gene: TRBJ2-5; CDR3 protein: CASSSQGQTTETQYF; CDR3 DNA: TGTGCCAGCAGTTCCCAGGGACAGACGACGGAGACCCAGTACTTC
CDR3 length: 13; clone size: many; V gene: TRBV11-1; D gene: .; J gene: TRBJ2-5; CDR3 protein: CASSWEWQETQYF; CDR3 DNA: TGTGCCAGCAGCTGGGAGTGGCAAGAGACCCAGTACTTC
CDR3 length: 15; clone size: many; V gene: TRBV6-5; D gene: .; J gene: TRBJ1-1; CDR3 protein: CASSYGPGGNTEAFF; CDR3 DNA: TGTGCCAGCAGTTACGGACCGGGGGGGAACACTGAAGCTTTCTTT
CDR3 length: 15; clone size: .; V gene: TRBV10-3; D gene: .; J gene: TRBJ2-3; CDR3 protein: CAIIQSQGTVDTQYF; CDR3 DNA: TGTGCCATCATTCAGTCCCAGGGCACGGTAGATACGCAGTATTTT
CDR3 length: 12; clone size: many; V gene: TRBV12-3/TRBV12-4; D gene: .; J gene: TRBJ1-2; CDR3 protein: CASKQSTYGYTF; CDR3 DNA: TGTGCCAGCAAACAATCAACCTATGGCTACACCTTC
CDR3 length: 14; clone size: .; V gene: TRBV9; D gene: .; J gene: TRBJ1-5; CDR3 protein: CASSAHLGNQPQHF; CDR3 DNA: TGTGCCAGCAGCGCGCACCTCGGAAATCAGCCCCAGCATTTT
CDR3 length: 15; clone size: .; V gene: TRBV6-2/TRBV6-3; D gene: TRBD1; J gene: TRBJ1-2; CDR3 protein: CASTLTGPSNYGYTF; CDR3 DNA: TGTGCCAGCACCCTGACAGGGCCCTCCAACTATGGCTACACCTTC
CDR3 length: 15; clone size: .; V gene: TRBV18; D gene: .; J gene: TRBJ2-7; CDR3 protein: CASSPASSALYEQYF; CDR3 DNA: TGTGCCAGCTCACCAGCTAGCTCCGCTCTGTACGAGCAGTACTTC
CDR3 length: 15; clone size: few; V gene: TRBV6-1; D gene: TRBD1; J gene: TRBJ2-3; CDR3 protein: CASILGTGSPDTQYF; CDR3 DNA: TGTGCCAGTATTCTGGGGACAGGGTCTCCAGATACGCAGTATTTT
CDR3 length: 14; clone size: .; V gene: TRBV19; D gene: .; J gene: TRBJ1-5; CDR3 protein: CASSIWQANQPQHF; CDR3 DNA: TGTGCCAGTAGTATTTGGCAGGCCAATCAGCCCCAGCATTTT
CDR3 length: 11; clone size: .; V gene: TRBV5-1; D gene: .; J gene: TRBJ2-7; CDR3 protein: CASRSNYEQYF; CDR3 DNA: TGCGCCAGCAGGTCCAACTACGAGCAGTACTTC
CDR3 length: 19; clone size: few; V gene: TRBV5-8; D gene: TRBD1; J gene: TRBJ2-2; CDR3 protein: CASSLVEGTGTGMAGELFF; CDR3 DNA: TGTGCCAGCAGCTTGGTGGAGGGAACCGGGACAGGGATGGCCGGGGAGCTGTTTTTT
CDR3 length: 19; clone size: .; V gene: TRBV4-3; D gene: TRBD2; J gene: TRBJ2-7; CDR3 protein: CASSQDRGLAGGSTYEQYF; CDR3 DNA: TGCGCCAGCAGCCAAGATCGCGGACTAGCGGGGGGTTCTACCTACGAGCAGTACTTC
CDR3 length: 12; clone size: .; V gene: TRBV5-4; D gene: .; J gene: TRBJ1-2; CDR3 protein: CASSFTGNGYTF; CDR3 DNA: TGTGCCAGCAGCTTCACGGGGAACGGCTACACCTTC
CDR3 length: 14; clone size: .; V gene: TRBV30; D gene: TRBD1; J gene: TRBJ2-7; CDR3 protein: CASHAGTGRYEQYF; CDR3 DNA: TGTGCCTCCCATGCGGGGACAGGGAGGTACGAGCAGTACTTC
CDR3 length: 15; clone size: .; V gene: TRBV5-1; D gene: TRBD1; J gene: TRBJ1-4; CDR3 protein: CASSDRGLANEKLFF; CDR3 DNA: TGCGCCAGCAGCGACAGGGGGCTGGCTAATGAAAAACTGTTTTTT
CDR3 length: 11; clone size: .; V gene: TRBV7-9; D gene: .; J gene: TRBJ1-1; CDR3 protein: CASSLSEEAFF; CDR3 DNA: TGTGCCAGCAGCTTAAGCGAAGAAGCTTTCTTT
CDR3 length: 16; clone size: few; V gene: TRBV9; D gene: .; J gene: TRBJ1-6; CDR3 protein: CASSVVASSYNSPLHF; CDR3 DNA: TGTGCCAGCAGCGTAGTAGCGAGCTCCTATAATTCACCCCTCCACTTT
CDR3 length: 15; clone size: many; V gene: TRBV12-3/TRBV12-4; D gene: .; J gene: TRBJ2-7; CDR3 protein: CASSFWQPDVNEQYF; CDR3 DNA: TGTGCCAGCAGTTTCTGGCAGCCTGACGTCAACGAGCAGTACTTC
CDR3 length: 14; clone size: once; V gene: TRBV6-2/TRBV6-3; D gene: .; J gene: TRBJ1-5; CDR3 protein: CASSYETAYQPQHF; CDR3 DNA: TGTGCCAGCAGTTACGAAACAGCTTATCAGCCCCAGCATTTT
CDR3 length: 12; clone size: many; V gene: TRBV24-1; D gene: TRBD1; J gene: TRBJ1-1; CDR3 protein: CATSGRQGEAFF; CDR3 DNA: TGTGCCACCAGTGGCCGACAGGGCGAAGCTTTCTTT
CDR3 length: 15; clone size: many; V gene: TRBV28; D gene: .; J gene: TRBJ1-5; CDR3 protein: CASSYQGLGNQPQHF; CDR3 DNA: TGTGCCAGCAGTTATCAGGGGCTTGGCAATCAGCCCCAGCATTTT
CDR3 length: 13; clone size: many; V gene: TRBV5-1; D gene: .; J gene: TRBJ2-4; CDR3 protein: CASSFGAKNIQYF; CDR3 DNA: TGCGCCAGCAGCTTTGGGGCCAAAAACATTCAGTACTTC
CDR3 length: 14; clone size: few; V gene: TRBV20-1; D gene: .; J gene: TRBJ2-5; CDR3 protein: CSALIDTGVETQYF; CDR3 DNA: TGCAGTGCCCTTATCGATACTGGAGTAGAGACCCAGTACTTC
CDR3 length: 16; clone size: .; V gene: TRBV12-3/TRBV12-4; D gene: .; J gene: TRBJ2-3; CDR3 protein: CASKPPGPLSTDTQYF; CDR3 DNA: TGTGCCAGCAAACCCCCGGGACCTCTTAGCACAGATACGCAGTATTTT
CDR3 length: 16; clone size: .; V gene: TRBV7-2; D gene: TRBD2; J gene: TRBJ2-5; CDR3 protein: CASSPWASGSQETQYF; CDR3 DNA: TGTGCCAGCAGCCCGTGGGCTAGCGGAAGCCAAGAGACCCAGTACTTC